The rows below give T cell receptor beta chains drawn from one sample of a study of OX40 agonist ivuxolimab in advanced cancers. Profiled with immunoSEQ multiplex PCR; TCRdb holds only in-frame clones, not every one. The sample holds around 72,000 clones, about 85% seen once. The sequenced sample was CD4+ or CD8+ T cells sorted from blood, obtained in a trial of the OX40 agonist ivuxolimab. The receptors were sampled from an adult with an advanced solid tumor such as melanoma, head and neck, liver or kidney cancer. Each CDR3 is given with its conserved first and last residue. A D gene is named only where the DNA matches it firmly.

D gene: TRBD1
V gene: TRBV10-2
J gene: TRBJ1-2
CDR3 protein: CASTRTGLGDGYTF

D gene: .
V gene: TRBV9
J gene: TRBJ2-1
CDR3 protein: CASSVATLGANEQFF

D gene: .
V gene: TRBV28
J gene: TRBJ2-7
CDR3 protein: CASSRLQISSYEQYF

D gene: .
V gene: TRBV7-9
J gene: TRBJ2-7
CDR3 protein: CASSWTVSYEQYF

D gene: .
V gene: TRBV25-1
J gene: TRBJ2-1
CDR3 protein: CASSEFAQNYNEQFF

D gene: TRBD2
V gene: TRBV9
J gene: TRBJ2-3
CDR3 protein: CASSRGLAGGTDTQYF

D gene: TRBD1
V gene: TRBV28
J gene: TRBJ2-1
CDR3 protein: CASLTPLQGAGSYNEQFF

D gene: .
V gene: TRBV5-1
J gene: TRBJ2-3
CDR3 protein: CASTPGASTDTQYF

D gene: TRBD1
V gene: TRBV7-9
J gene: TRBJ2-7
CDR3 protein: CASSLAGTGQAYEQYF

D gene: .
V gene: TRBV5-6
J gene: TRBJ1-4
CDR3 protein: CASSLGDPLPEKLFF

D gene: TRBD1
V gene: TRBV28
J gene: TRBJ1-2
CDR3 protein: CASSLDRAVSYGYTF

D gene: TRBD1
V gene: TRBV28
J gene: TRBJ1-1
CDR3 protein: CASSLSGQGDTEAFF

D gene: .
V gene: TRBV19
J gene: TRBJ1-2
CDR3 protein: CASSAQVRNGYTF

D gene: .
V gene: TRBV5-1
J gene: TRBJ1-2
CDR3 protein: CASSLDRDEGYTF

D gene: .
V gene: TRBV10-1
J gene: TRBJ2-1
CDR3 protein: CASSEQRGGGSYNEQFF

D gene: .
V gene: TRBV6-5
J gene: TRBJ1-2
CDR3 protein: CASSLDRYYGYTF

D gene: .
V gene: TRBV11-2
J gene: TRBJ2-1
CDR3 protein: CASSFQTPQTNEQFF

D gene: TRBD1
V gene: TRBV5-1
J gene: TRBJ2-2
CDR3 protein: CASSFFGQGNTGELFF

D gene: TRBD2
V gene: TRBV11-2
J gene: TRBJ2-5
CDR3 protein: CASSLEASGAETQYF

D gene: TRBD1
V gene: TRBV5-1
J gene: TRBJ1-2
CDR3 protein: CASSLARDRANGYTF

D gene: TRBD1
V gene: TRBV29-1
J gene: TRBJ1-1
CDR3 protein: CSVEDRGRGRAFF

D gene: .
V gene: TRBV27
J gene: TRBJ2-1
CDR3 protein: CASSFVYGNEQFF

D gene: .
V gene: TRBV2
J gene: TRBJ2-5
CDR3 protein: CASRAGLWETQYF

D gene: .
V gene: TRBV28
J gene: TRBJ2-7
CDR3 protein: CASSLAGPPSYEQYF

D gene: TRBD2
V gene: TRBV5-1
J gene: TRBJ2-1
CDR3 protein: CASSPSGTTYNEQFF

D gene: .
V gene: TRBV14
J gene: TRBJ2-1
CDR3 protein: CASSQETIRAGRGPYNEQFF

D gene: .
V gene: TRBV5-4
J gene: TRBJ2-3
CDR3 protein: CASSLGQGFRDTQYF

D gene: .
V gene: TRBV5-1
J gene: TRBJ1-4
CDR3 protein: CASSFERQSNEKLFF

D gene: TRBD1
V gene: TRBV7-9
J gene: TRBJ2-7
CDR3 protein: CASSLALGTGVREQYF

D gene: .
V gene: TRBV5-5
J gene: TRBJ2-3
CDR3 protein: CASSLGDGADTQYF

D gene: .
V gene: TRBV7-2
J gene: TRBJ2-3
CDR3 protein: CASSVGGTVTDTQYF

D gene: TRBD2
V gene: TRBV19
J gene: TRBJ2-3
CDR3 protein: CASSSRWLAATTDTQYF

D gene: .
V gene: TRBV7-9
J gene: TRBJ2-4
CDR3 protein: CASSSAGTPRNIQYF

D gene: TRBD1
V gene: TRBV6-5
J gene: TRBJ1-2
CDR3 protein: CASSTGEYGYTF

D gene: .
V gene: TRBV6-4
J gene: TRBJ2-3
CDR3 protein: CASSDSGGSGDTQYF

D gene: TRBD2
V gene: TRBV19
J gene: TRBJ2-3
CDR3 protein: CASRGTLTGGDTQYF

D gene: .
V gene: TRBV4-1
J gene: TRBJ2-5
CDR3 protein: CASSRKGVEEETQYF

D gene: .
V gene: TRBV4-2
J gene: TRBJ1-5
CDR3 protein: CASSLAGQAEYSNQPQHF

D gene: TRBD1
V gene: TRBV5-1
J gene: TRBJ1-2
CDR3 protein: CASSLNLDRKRTGYTF

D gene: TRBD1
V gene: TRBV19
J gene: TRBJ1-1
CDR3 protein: CASSQWWPRDRGTEAFF